The T cell receptor (beta chain) described here comes from a study of blood T cell repertoires in COVID-19. Whole-study context: Sources were T cells, B-cell-depleted T cells, or PBMCs; the material itself was cDNA or gDNA.

This clone was seen a handful of times. There are 14 residues in the CDR3. Germline lookup yields CDR1 SNHLY and CDR2 FYNNEI. With 4 bases removed from V and 3 bases from J, the gap between germline ends came to 12 bases. Per the original data handling: Estimated nucleated cell counts came from reference gene primer amplification. The data were produced by immunoSEQ multiplex PCR, yet TCRdb's version contains in-frame clones alone and is incomplete. V and J calls and clone size come straight from that table; D and trimming were deduced from the DNA. This table has 110,000 or so clones, roughly four fifths appearing once.

This chain connects TRBV2 to TRBJ1-1; D might be TRBD1 (5 bases). The sequence was obtained from a man aged 45-65 years with acute or convalescent COVID-19. Sequencing input: peripheral blood. The CDR3 DNA reads TGTGCCAGCAGTGGGTGGATAGGGGACACTGAAGCTTTCTTT. Its translation is CASSGWIGDTEAFF.